The 26 T cell receptor beta chains below were found in one sample sequenced in a study of a mutant IDH1 vaccine in newly diagnosed glioma. The assay was immunoSEQ multiplex PCR, and TCRdb's table has in-frame clones only and misses some. The data contain around 40,000 clones, more than 80% of them seen just once; the ten biggest clones take up 12%. Documented time point: week 5, during vaccination. With topical imiquimod, each dose of the vaccine consisted of 300 ug of mutant IDH1 20-mer peptide. Antigens for these TCRs are unknown. This specimen consisted of PBMCs, obtained from a glioma patient whose treatment included an IDH1 peptide vaccine. The receptors here all came from a man aged 45-65 years with glioma.

V usage is TRBV15 and J usage is TRBJ2-7, with D possibly being TRBD1 (6 bases). V was pared by 1 base and J by 5 bases, with 12 bases between. Looked up from germline, CDR1 is LNHNV and CDR2 is YYDKDF (reference sequence). CDR3 length: 14 residues. The CDR3 loop is CATSRGAGADEQYF. CDR3 DNA sequence: TGTGCCACCAGCAGAGGGGCAGGGGCAGACGAGCAGTACTTC.

This sequence joins TRBV28 and TRBJ1-5; perhaps TRBD1 as D (6 bases). Between the trimmed V and J ends, which lost 3 bases and 1 base, there was a span of 19 bases. CDR3 size: 18 residues. Per the germline V gene, CDR1 is MDHEN and CDR2 is SYDVKM. Here the CDR3 DNA reads TGTGCCAGCAGTTTCGCAGGGATGGGGGCAATGAGCAATCAGCCCCAGCATTTT. It encodes CASSFAGMGAMSNQPQHF.

J is TRBJ1-5 and V is TRBV2; D might be TRBD1 (6 bases). V gave up 4 bases and J gave up 3 bases, with 10 bases separating them. This CDR3 region has 14 residues. Germline values: CDR1 SNHLY, CDR2 FYNNEI. CDR3 residues: CASSAQGFNQPQHF. The CDR3 nucleotides are TGTGCCAGCAGTGCACAGGGATTCAATCAGCCCCAGCATTTT.

Here the CDR3 reads CASSPTSAGTDTSAYGYTF. In DNA form, the CDR3 reads TGTGCCAGCTCACCTACCTCAGCCGGGACAGATACCTCCGCCTATGGCTACACCTTC. The chain couples TRBV18 to TRBJ1-2, with 7 positions matching TRBD1. From germline, CDR1 is KGHSH and CDR2 LQKENI. CDR3 length: 19 amino acids. Trimming cost V 3 bases and J 4 bases; bases outside gene matches: 20.

This clone was counted only a few times. The rearrangement uses TRBV5-1 and TRBJ1-2; weak D call: TRBD1 (5 bases). The CDR3 is 14 residues long. V gave up 4 bases and J gave up 4 bases, with 14 bases separating them. Germline CDR1 SGHRS, CDR2 YFSETQ. The CDR3 nucleotides read TGCGCCAGCAGCCCCAAGAGGGACGGCTATGGCTACACCTTC. Translation: CASSPKRDGYGYTF. Looking up the rest from reference TRBV5-1 and TRBJ1-2 gives the full variable domain: KAGVTQTPRYLIKTRGQQVTLSCSPISGHRSVSWYQQTPGQGLQFLFEYFSETQRNKGNFPGRFSGRQFSNSRSEMNVSTLELGDSALYLCASSPKRDGYGYTFGSGTRLTVV.

The V call is TRBV19, the J call TRBJ2-7; 10 bases are a match to TRBD2. V dropped 8 bases and J dropped 0; count of bases not matched to a gene: 4. Germline assignment: CDR1 LNHDA and CDR2 SQIVND (reference sequence). CDR3 length equals 14 residues. CDR3 amino acids: CASSLAGGSYEQYF. CDR3 sequence (DNA): TGTGCCAGTTCTTTAGCGGGAGGCTCCTACGAGCAGTACTTC.

This clone has more than one count but fewer than ten. The chain uses TRBV11-3 and TRBJ2-2; D gene ambiguous. CDR3 length: 12 residues. Deletions cut 2 bases from V and 7 bases from J, with 5 bases between. The germline CDR1 and CDR2 sequences are SGHNT and YENEEA. This CDR3 is CASSLPGGELFF. For the CDR3, the DNA is TGTGCCAGCAGCTTACCCGGCGGGGAGCTGTTTTTT. Complete variable domain (other parts from reference TRBV11-3 and TRBJ2-2): EAGVVQSPRYKIIEKKQPVAFWCNPISGHNTLYWYLQNLGQGPELLIRYENEEAVDDSQLPKDRFSAERLKGVDSTLKIQPAELGDSAVYLCASSLPGGELFFGEGSRLTVL.

The chain uses TRBV7-9 and TRBJ2-1; D is unresolved. Trimming pared 1 base from V and 10 bases from J, leaving 5 bases between. CDR3 length equals 11 residues. Germline V CDR1 and CDR2: SEHNR, FQNEAQ (reference sequence). The CDR3 sequence: CASSLEAEQFF. CDR3 DNA: TGTGCCAGCAGCTTAGAAGCGGAGCAGTTCTTC.

The CDR3 DNA is TGTGCCATCTCCCAGGGACCCACTGAAGCTTTCTTT. It is translated as CAISQGPTEAFF. The V and J genes are TRBV19 and TRBJ1-1; a weak D match, TRBD1 (5 bases). CDR1 is LNHDA, CDR2 SQIVND, per germline (reference sequence). The CDR3 loop spans 12 amino acids. V was trimmed by 10 bases and J by 4 bases, leaving 13 bases between them.

This chain joins TRBV6-5 and TRBJ2-7, with 9 bases that match TRBD1. Germline CDR1 is MNHEY and CDR2 is SVGAGI. The ends lost 6 bases at V and 2 bases at J; junction bases unmatched: 8. The length of the CDR3 is 15 residues. The CDR3 DNA is TGTGCCAGCAGGGTCTCGACAGGGGGTCCCTACGAGCAGTACTTC. Protein product: CASRVSTGGPYEQYF.

This clone was counted once. The chain carries TRBV5-1 and TRBJ2-1; 10 positions match TRBD2. From germline, CDR1 is SGHRS and CDR2 YFSETQ. V was clipped by 0 bases and J by 9 bases; unmatched bases: 3. There are 14 residues in the CDR3. CDR3: CASSLGAGGLEQFF. The DNA of the CDR3 is TGCGCCAGCAGCTTGGGAGCGGGGGGGCTTGAGCAGTTCTTC.

V and J are TRBV5-6 and TRBJ2-1, with TRBD1 identical over 7 bases. With 3 bases clipped from V and 9 bases from J, the junction kept 3 bases outside the gene matches. CDR1 and CDR2 from the germline V gene are SGHDT and YYEEEE. The CDR3 has 12 residues. CDR3 region: CASSWPGGEQFF. CDR3 nucleotide sequence: TGTGCCAGCAGCTGGCCAGGGGGTGAGCAGTTCTTC. The full variable domain, in which reference TRBV5-6 and TRBJ2-1 provide the parts outside the CDR3, is DAGVTQSPTHLIKTRGQQVTLRCSPKSGHDTVSWYQQALGQGPQFIFQYYEEEERQRGNFPDRFSGHQFPNYSSELNVNALLLGDSALYLCASSWPGGEQFFGPGTRLTVL.

The chain is built from TRBV9 and TRBJ2-3, with TRBD2 matching 7 bases. Losses at the gene ends were 0 bases for V and 4 bases for J; bases not matched to a gene: 11. This CDR3 is built from 17 residues. Germline V gives CDR1 SGDLS, CDR2 YYNGEE. CDR3 region: CASSVGGSGIIADTQYF. The CDR3 DNA is TGTGCCAGCAGCGTAGGAGGAAGCGGGATTATCGCAGATACGCAGTATTTT.

V and J are TRBV21-1 and TRBJ1-5. TRBV21-1 is a pseudogene locus. CDR3 length: 17 amino acids. The CDR3 sequence is CASSKVVEAGLNQPQHF. The CDR3 bases are TGTGCCAGCAGCAAGGTTGTGGAGGCAGGGCTTAATCAGCCCCAGCATTTT.

The CDR3 DNA follows: TGTGCCAGCTCAAGGGCTCTCGGGAACACTGAAGCTTTCTTT. Translation: CASSRALGNTEAFF. The chain links TRBV18 to TRBJ1-1; D unclear. V was shortened by 5 bases and J by 1 base, with 11 bases between the two germline ends. This CDR3 has 14 residues. Looked up from germline, CDR1 is KGHSH and CDR2 is LQKENI.

This chain links TRBV11-3 with TRBJ2-5, with TRBD2 matching over 10 bases. CDR1 is SGHNT, CDR2 YENEEA, per germline. CDR3 size: 17 residues. Germline trimming cut 1 base from V and 1 base from J; bases unmatched to any gene: 6. The CDR3 here is CASSLGLAGATQETQYF. DNA for the CDR3: TGTGCCAGCAGCTTAGGGCTAGCGGGGGCCACCCAAGAGACCCAGTACTTC.

The chain recombines TRBV2 with TRBJ2-3; D is undetermined. Germline V gene sequence: CDR1 SNHLY, CDR2 FYNNEI. This CDR3 contains 12 residues. The germline V and J ends were trimmed by 6 bases and 7 bases, with 11 bases remaining between them. CDR3 in amino acids: CASSADSNTQYF. The CDR3 region has the DNA TGTGCCAGCAGCGCAGACTCCAATACGCAGTATTTT.

This clone has only a few counts. CDR3 in DNA: TGTGCCAGCAGCTCCCGGACCCTGGGGCCAGCTTTCTTT. It specifies CASSSRTLGPAFF. This chain links TRBV11-1 with TRBJ1-1, with a possible D match to TRBD1 (5 bases). Trimming pared 4 bases from V and 10 bases from J, leaving 16 bases between. CDR1 and CDR2 from the germline V gene are SGHAT and FQDESV (reference sequence). CDR3 length equals 13 residues. The full variable domain, in which reference TRBV11-1 and TRBJ1-1 provide the parts outside the CDR3, is EAEVAQSPRYKITEKSQAVAFWCDPISGHATLYWYRQILGQGPELLVQFQDESVVDDSQLPKDRFSAERLKGVDSTLKIQPAELGDSAMYLCASSSRTLGPAFFGQGTRLTVV.

Notes on this clone: The junction shows a germline mismatch at one end, possibly a read error. The chain combines TRBV6-6 with TRBJ2-1; TRBD1 aligns across 10 bases. This CDR3 comprises 11 residues. Germline-derived CDR1 and CDR2 are MNHNY and SVGAGI (reference sequence). CDR3 protein: CASSTGTGEIF. CDR3 sequence (DNA): TGTGCCAGCAGTACCGGGACAGGGGAGATCTTC.

The chain joins TRBV28 to TRBJ1-1; D is perhaps TRBD1 (5 bases). Germline CDR1 and CDR2: MDHEN and SYDVKM. Trimming took off 5 bases at V and 5 bases at J, with 12 bases between the two ends. The CDR3 length is 13 residues. The CDR3 bases are TGTGCCAGCAGTACGGGGCGGTGGACTGAAGCTTTCTTT. Translated: CASSTGRWTEAFF.

The chain is built from TRBV5-4 and TRBJ1-2; 9 nucleotides agree with TRBD1. CDR3 size: 14 residues. From germline, CDR1 is SGHNT and CDR2 YYREEE (reference sequence). V was pared by 4 bases and J by 8 bases, with 9 bases of the junction left unmatched. CDR3 nucleotides: TGTGCCAGCAGCCTGGAGGGGGACAGGGCGGGCTACACCTTC. This gives the protein CASSLEGDRAGYTF.

The gene calls are TRBV7-8 and TRBJ2-2; D ambiguous. The V and J ends lost 3 bases and 0 bases respectively, with 8 bases between them. The length of the CDR3 is 15 residues. The germline gives CDR1 SGHVS, CDR2 FQNEAQ. The CDR3 sequence: CASSLEGTNTGELFF. CDR3 coding DNA: TGTGCCAGCAGCTTGGAAGGGACGAACACCGGGGAGCTGTTTTTT.

Only one count was recorded for this clone. The rearrangement uses TRBV4-3 and TRBJ2-7; weak D call: TRBD2 (6 bases). CDR1 and CDR2 from the germline V gene are LGHNA and YSLEER. This CDR3 region has 15 residues. The ends were cut back, 0 bases at V and 7 bases at J, with 16 bases in the middle. For the CDR3, the DNA is TGCGCCAGCAGCCAAGATTGGGGAGGCTCGAAAGAGCAGTACTTC. This translates into CASSQDWGGSKEQYF.

The chain employs TRBV7-9 and TRBJ1-6; D is uncertain. Germline assignment: CDR1 SEHNR and CDR2 FQNEAQ (reference sequence). CDR3 length: 16 amino acids. V was cut by 0 bases and J by 3 bases, with 9 bases left in between. The CDR3 spells CASSLASGDYNSPLHF. CDR3 nucleotides: TGTGCCAGCAGCTTAGCGAGCGGGGACTATAATTCACCCCTCCACTTT. The full variable domain, completed using reference TRBV7-9 and TRBJ1-6, is DTGVSQNPRHKITKRGQNVTFRCDPISEHNRLYWYRQTLGQGPEFLTYFQNEAQLEKSRLLSDRFSAERPKGSFSTLEIQRTEQGDSAMYLCASSLASGDYNSPLHFGNGTRLTVT.

V usage is TRBV23-1 and J usage is TRBJ2-7; maybe TRBD2 (5 bases). TRBV23-1 is an ORF; its function is uncertain. With 1 base removed from V and 7 bases from J, the gap between germline ends came to 20 bases. The CDR3 is 16 amino acids. CDR3 sequence (DNA): TGCGCCAGCAGTCAATTCCAGAGAGGAGGTATCCGGGAGCAGTACTTC. Protein: CASSQFQRGGIREQYF.

This rearrangement joins TRBV6-1 to TRBJ1-2; 8 bases agree with TRBD1. V was clipped by 6 bases and J by 4 bases; unmatched bases: 10. CDR1 is MNHNS, CDR2 SASEGT, per germline. This CDR3 spans 15 amino acids. CDR3 region: CASSGQGAATYGYTF. The CDR3 DNA follows: TGTGCCAGCAGCGGGCAGGGGGCGGCTACCTATGGCTACACCTTC.